This TCR beta chain was sequenced for a study of T cells in Graves' hyperthyroidism and ophthalmopathy. Broader study findings: Researchers found most expanded thyroid clonotypes above 0.001 in blood as well. Stable hyperthyroidism was separated from ophthalmopathy by a model based on 13 V-J features.

This clonotype has only one observation. Its target is not known. A read error may be the cause here, since a much bigger clone is one base away. The investigators amplified TCR beta CDR3 regions from RNA transcripts. The TCR CDR3 was amplified in a first-round RT-PCR using the HTBI primer set. TCRdb fed the multiplex PCR reads into MiXCR, producing one record per CDR3 protein. The sample carries about 540,000 distinct CDR3 sequences, 46% recorded once. CDR3 length equals 20 residues. Germline trimming cut 6 bases from V and 4 bases from J; bases unmatched to any gene: 17. Germline assignment: CDR1 SGHTA and CDR2 FQGNSA. An absence of ophthalmopathy progression within 18 months meant stable Graves' hyperthyroidism.

The rearrangement uses TRBV7-2 and TRBJ2-5, with 16 bases aligning to TRBD2. Sequenced: peripheral blood or thyroid tissue (not recorded which). This sequence originates from a woman aged 18-29 years with Graves' hyperthyroidism. The CDR3 loop is CASRTGLAGGQGDHRETQYF. CDR3 DNA sequence: TGTGCCAGCAGGACGGGACTAGCGGGAGGGCAGGGTGACCACCGAGAGACCCAGTACTTC.